Listed below are T cell receptor beta chains from one sample, sequenced in a study of human T cells and chemical hapten exposure. TCRdb re-called the RACE reads with MiXCR, one entry per CDR3 protein. This table holds 84,000 or so distinct CDR3 sequences, about 8% found once. Sequencing used whole blood, obtained in connection with sensitization to the hapten diphenylcyclopropenone (DPC). All receptors come from a man aged 40-50 years with alopecia areata. Some clones in this sample may be carry-over from other donors' samples. The CDR3 runs from the conserved cysteine through the conserved F or W. A D gene is named only where the DNA matches it firmly. Clone size is shown for a subset of rows, as once, few, many or a class of expanded clone.

J,V,D,size,CDR3,DNA
TRBJ2-1,TRBV25-1,.,.,CASSDGAYEQFF,TGTGCCAGCAGTGATGGGGCTTATGAGCAGTTCTTC
TRBJ2-3,TRBV7-2,.,.,CASSDFGGGTDTQYF,TGTGCCAGCAGTGATTTTGGAGGTGGCACAGATACGCAGTATTTT
TRBJ2-4,TRBV7-9,.,many,CASSHDSGLPGDIQYF,TGTGCCAGCAGCCATGACTCGGGACTCCCAGGGGACATTCAGTACTTC
TRBJ2-3,TRBV6-5,.,many,CASSYDSRVEDTQYF,TGTGCCAGCAGTTACGATTCGCGGGTAGAAGATACGCAGTATTTT
TRBJ2-1,TRBV27,TRBD1,.,CASAIRDRARDEQFF,TGTGCCAGCGCAATTAGGGACAGGGCCCGCGATGAGCAGTTCTTC
TRBJ2-2,TRBV6-5,TRBD2,.,CASSPTSGNPGELFF,TGTGCCAGCAGTCCGACTAGCGGGAACCCCGGGGAGCTGTTTTTT
TRBJ2-6,TRBV10-3,TRBD2,many,CAISEGGLAVYSGANVLTF,TGTGCCATCAGTGAGGGCGGGCTAGCGGTCTACTCTGGGGCCAACGTCCTGACTTTC
TRBJ2-3,TRBV3-2,.,.,CASSQQEIKLTDTQYF,TGTGCCAGCAGCCAACAGGAGATTAAACTCACAGATACGCAGTATTTT
TRBJ2-3,TRBV20-1,TRBD2,few,CSAESPPGLAGRDTQYF,TGCAGTGCTGAATCCCCACCGGGACTAGCGGGACGGGATACGCAGTATTTT
TRBJ2-2,TRBV27,.,few,CASSFSGAYTGELFF,TGTGCCAGCAGTTTCTCGGGGGCCTACACCGGGGAGCTGTTTTTT
TRBJ2-7,TRBV2,TRBD2,many,CATAERESSYEQYF,TGTGCCACCGCAGAGCGGGAGAGCTCCTACGAGCAGTACTTC
TRBJ2-5,TRBV11-1,TRBD1,.,CASSRTGVGETQYF,TGTGCCAGCAGCAGGACAGGGGTTGGCGAGACCCAGTACTTC
TRBJ1-5,TRBV12-3/TRBV12-4,.,.,CASSLSAGVNQPQHF,TGTGCCAGCAGTCTATCGGCAGGGGTCAATCAGCCCCAGCATTTT
TRBJ2-3,TRBV20-1,TRBD2,.,CSAVASGRPPPDTQYF,TGCAGTGCTGTTGCTAGCGGGAGACCCCCCCCAGATACGCAGTATTTT
TRBJ1-5,TRBV20-1,.,few,CSARLYQGNQPQHF,TGCAGTGCTAGGTTGTATCAGGGGAATCAGCCCCAGCATTTT
TRBJ2-5,TRBV11-1,.,many,CASSPGLGITQYF,TGTGCCAGCAGCCCGGGACTGGGGATAACCCAGTACTTC
TRBJ2-7,TRBV7-2,TRBD2,.,CASAGTSSYEQYF,TGTGCCAGCGCCGGGACTAGCTCCTACGAGCAGTACTTC
TRBJ2-2,TRBV7-2,.,.,CASSPGRRELFF,TGTGCCAGCAGCCCGGGACGCCGGGAGCTGTTTTTT
TRBJ2-6,TRBV28,.,many,CASSFLLSGANVLTF,TGTGCCAGCAGTTTCCTGCTCTCTGGGGCCAACGTCCTGACTTTC
TRBJ2-3,TRBV27,TRBD2,.,CASSGTSIDTQYF,TGTGCCAGCAGCGGGACTAGCATCGATACGCAGTATTTT
TRBJ2-3,TRBV6-5,.,.,CASNSWLRRGTQYF,TGTGCCAGCAACTCCTGGCTTAGGAGGGGTACGCAGTATTTT
TRBJ2-3,TRBV11-3,TRBD2,few,CASSLVAGQKGDTQYF,TGTGCCAGCAGCTTAGTAGCGGGGCAAAAGGGCGATACGCAGTATTTT
TRBJ2-7,TRBV6-2/TRBV6-3,TRBD1,few,CASSYHITGAAEEQYF,TGTGCCAGCAGTTACCATATAACAGGGGCCGCAGAAGAGCAGTACTTC
TRBJ1-1,TRBV6-5,.,many,CASSYGQNTEAFF,TGTGCCAGCAGTTACGGACAGAACACTGAAGCTTTCTTT
TRBJ1-5,TRBV6-2/TRBV6-3,.,few,CASSWVGNQPQHF,TGTGCCAGCAGTTGGGTGGGGAATCAGCCCCAGCATTTT
TRBJ2-1,TRBV6-6,TRBD2,few,CASSQTPAGGPLPQFF,TGTGCCAGCAGCCAGACACCAGCGGGAGGGCCGCTTCCCCAATTCTTC
TRBJ2-6,TRBV29-1,TRBD1,many,CSVGQGSSGANVLTF,TGCAGCGTTGGACAGGGTAGCTCTGGGGCCAACGTCCTGACTTTC
TRBJ2-5,TRBV7-8,.,.,CASSLNRPPETQYF,TGTGCCAGCAGCTTAAACCGGCCTCCAGAGACCCAGTACTTC
TRBJ2-5,TRBV20-1,TRBD1,.,CSARQTGGEETQYF,TGCAGTGCTAGACAAACAGGGGGCGAGGAGACCCAGTACTTC
TRBJ2-2,TRBV7-3,.,many,CASSLRPGGELFF,TGTGCCAGCAGCTTAAGGCCGGGGGGGGAGCTGTTTTTT
TRBJ2-7,TRBV9,.,.,CASSVGSSHSYEQYF,TGTGCCAGCAGCGTAGGGAGTTCCCATTCCTACGAGCAGTACTTC
TRBJ2-1,TRBV7-9,TRBD2,.,CASSPTSGGLSSYNEQFF,TGTGCCAGCAGCCCTACTAGCGGGGGGTTGAGCTCCTACAATGAGCAGTTCTTC